These T cell receptor beta chains were read from a single sample in a study of blood T cells in healthy people across ages. Each CDR3 protein is one row after TCRdb ran MiXCR on the 5' RACE reads. Of more than 900,000 distinct CDR3 sequences in the sample, almost 30% were seen once. These data were likewise used in another study, on T cells of mothers and their children.

The sample taken for sequencing was blood. These receptors all come from a woman aged 35 to 49 in good health. Each CDR3 is given with its conserved first and last residue. Size is omitted from some rows. Given values are once, few, many or a class for expanded clones.

v_gene,j_gene,abundance,CDR3aa
TRBV7-3,TRBJ2-3,.,CASSLTGTRTTDTQYF
TRBV10-3,TRBJ1-1,many,CAKSSGADTEAFF
TRBV6-2/TRBV6-3,TRBJ1-2,many,CASSDSVHYGYTF
TRBV5-1,TRBJ2-3,.,CASSSGGVRTDTQYF
TRBV5-4,TRBJ2-5,.,CASSFRGPQHF
TRBV18,TRBJ1-4,many,CASSPPRTGHEKLFF
TRBV5-1,TRBJ1-4,.,CASTVNVGQGIEKLFF
TRBV11-1,TRBJ2-5,.,CASSLEGGLVGETQYF
TRBV24-1,TRBJ1-1,few,CATRLGHNTEAFF
TRBV7-9,TRBJ2-3,.,CASRPGTSGADTQYF
TRBV9,TRBJ2-5,.,CASSVVAEGYNEQYF
TRBV3-1,TRBJ2-2,.,CASSRTGPNTGELFF
TRBV10-3,TRBJ2-5,few,CAISALGTGQETQYF
TRBV29-1,TRBJ2-5,many,CSVEIGRETQYF
TRBV7-9,TRBJ2-4,.,CASSLAGIKNIQYF
TRBV20-1,TRBJ2-3,.,CSALQGATDTQYF
TRBV5-1,TRBJ1-5,few,CASSVTGVGQPQHF
TRBV7-3,TRBJ2-5,few,CASSPEASGGRQTQYF
TRBV11-1,TRBJ1-2,few,CASSQPTGDYGYTF
TRBV20-1,TRBJ1-6,few,CSARNLQGNSPLHF
TRBV29-1,TRBJ1-2,.,CSVWTGTGYTF
TRBV9,TRBJ2-7,many,CASSTRDRGPYEQYF
TRBV6-1,TRBJ1-2,.,CASTYYYGYTF
TRBV12-3/TRBV12-4,TRBJ2-5,many,CASSPEGEKTQYF
TRBV9,TRBJ2-1,few,CANSLTSGGIYNEQFF
TRBV20-1,TRBJ1-1,few,CSARGDMTNTEAFF
TRBV5-1,TRBJ2-7,.,CASNVNEGASYEQYF
TRBV4-1,TRBJ1-5,few,CASSQDPGQGGQPQHF
TRBV5-1,TRBJ2-1,few,CASSLASGGTHNEQFF
TRBV20-1,TRBJ2-7,once,CSARILGTVACYEQYF
TRBV29-1,TRBJ2-3,many,CSVEVTDTQYF
TRBV10-2,TRBJ2-7,few,CASIPLSSGTYEQYF
TRBV12-3/TRBV12-4,TRBJ1-1,.,CASGDRPNTEAFF
TRBV20-1,TRBJ2-5,.,CSAREEGYGRRTQYF
TRBV4-3,TRBJ1-4,.,CASSQYAATLLFF
TRBV11-2,TRBJ2-7,few,CASTLITAGTYEQYF
TRBV3-1,TRBJ2-5,few,CASSQARRGWYF
TRBV20-1,TRBJ2-3,.,CSASSALDAADTQYF
TRBV3-1,TRBJ2-7,few,CASSPLPKLGASYEQYF
TRBV2,TRBJ2-1,.,CASSFAFRTGDYNEQFF
TRBV15,TRBJ1-2,many,CATSRARGPDHYGYTF
TRBV7-2,TRBJ2-1,many,CASSYDRYNEQFF
TRBV18,TRBJ1-1,.,CASSPQDKNTEAFF
TRBV20-1,TRBJ2-3,.,CSAPQFSDTQYF
TRBV3-1,TRBJ2-7,few,CASNRGTSGSYEQYF
TRBV20-1,TRBJ2-1,many,CSARAASGGVNEQFF
TRBV6-5,TRBJ2-1,.,CASSYRARYEQFF
TRBV28,TRBJ2-7,.,CASITSAGNGYEQYF
TRBV7-9,TRBJ2-7,.,CASSRSGTRLPAQYF
TRBV20-1,TRBJ2-1,.,CSAAGRGVYNEQFF
TRBV7-2,TRBJ2-1,.,CASSQAPRIAGEQFF
TRBV5-6,TRBJ2-2,.,CASTISRPGELFF
TRBV28,TRBJ1-2,few,CASSQDSLYGYTF
TRBV7-2,TRBJ1-2,.,CASSQSQGAWGYTF
TRBV5-1,TRBJ1-2,few,CASSVYRGSLDGYTF
TRBV4-1,TRBJ2-7,.,CASSQAMTGGFRETQYF
TRBV12-3/TRBV12-4,TRBJ1-5,few,CASSLVAPNQPQHF
TRBV5-1,TRBJ2-1,.,CAGSHPERGGRAGSLTYNEQFF
TRBV7-2,TRBJ2-1,.,CASSLQTGGQRNEQFF
TRBV9,TRBJ1-5,.,CASSVSTDRAAQHF